This T cell receptor beta chain was captured in a study of T cells expressing NK-cell markers. The wider study: It was from sorted CD3+CD56+NKG2C+, CD3+CD56+NKG2C- and CD3+CD56-NKG2C+ T cells that TCR beta repertoires came. One of eight sequenced donors was HCMV-seronegative; the other seven were seropositive. Study observations and caveats: Each of over 5 donors carried dominant NKG2C+ clonotypes accounting for about 1.0-7.0% of CD8+ T cells.

This CDR3 region has 16 residues. The germline V gene encodes CDR1 MDHEN and CDR2 SYDVKM. Synthesis of TCR beta cDNA relied on 5'RACE template switching carrying UMIs. After re-calling the 5' RACE reads, TCRdb lists one entry per CDR3 protein, DNA absent. The data show 440,000 or so distinct CDR3 sequences, and the top ten clones hold approximately 6.8%. As for this clonotype: The antigen remains undetermined.

What was sequenced was blood T cells: a sorted CD56 or NKG2C T cell subset, CD4+ or CD8+ T cells, or bulk PBMC T cells (not recorded which). The rearrangement links TRBV28 to TRBJ2-1; as DNA is missing, the TRBD2 call by TCRdb cannot be tested. The clonotype comes from a woman aged 18-69 years in good health. CDR3 amino acids: CASTDIGGPRYNEQFF.